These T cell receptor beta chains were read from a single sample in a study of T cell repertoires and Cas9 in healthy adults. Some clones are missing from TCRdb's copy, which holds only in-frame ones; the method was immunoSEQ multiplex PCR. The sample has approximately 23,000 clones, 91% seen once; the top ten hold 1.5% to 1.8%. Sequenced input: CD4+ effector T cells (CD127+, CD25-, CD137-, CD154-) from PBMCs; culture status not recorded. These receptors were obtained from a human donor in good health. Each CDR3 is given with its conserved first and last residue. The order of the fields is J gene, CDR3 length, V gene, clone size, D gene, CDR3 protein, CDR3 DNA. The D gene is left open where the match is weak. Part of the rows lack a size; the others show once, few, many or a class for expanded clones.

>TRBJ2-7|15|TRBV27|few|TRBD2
CASSLGGGTGYEQYF
TGTGCCAGCAGTTTAGGGGGGGGAACTGGCTACGAGCAGTACTTC
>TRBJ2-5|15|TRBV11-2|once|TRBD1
CASSFGQVEKETQYF
TGTGCCAGCAGTTTCGGACAGGTCGAGAAAGAGACCCAGTACTTC
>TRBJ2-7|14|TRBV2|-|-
CASSSLGYSYEQYF
TGTGCCAGCAGTTCTCTTGGATACTCCTACGAGCAGTACTTC
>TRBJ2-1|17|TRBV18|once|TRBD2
CASSPILSGGARNEQFF
TGTGCCAGCTCACCGATCCTTAGCGGGGGGGCTCGAAATGAGCAGTTCTTC
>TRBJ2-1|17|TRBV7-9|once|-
CASSLARQGLGPNEQFF
TGTGCCAGCAGCTTAGCGAGGCAGGGCTTAGGCCCCAATGAGCAGTTCTTC
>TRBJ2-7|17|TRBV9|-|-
CASSSRGTDGLNYEQYF
TGTGCCAGCAGTTCTAGGGGCACGGACGGGCTCAACTACGAGCAGTACTTC
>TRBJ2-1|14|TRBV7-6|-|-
CASSRTTWGDEQFF
TGTGCCAGCAGCCGAACTACCTGGGGGGATGAGCAGTTCTTC
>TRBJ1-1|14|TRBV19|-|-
CASSSRTWNTEAFF
TGTGCCAGTAGTAGCCGGACCTGGAACACTGAAGCTTTCTTT
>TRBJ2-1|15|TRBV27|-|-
CASSGTSGSYNEQFF
TGTGCCAGCAGTGGAACCAGTGGATCCTACAATGAGCAGTTCTTC
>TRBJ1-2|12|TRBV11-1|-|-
CASSQIPYGYTF
TGTGCCAGCAGCCAAATTCCCTATGGCTACACCTTC
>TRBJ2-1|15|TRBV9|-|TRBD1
CASSRQGDSYNEQFF
TGTGCCAGCAGCCGCCAGGGGGACTCCTACAATGAGCAGTTCTTC
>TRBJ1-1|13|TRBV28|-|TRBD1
CASIRGTDAEAFF
TGTGCCAGCATTCGGGGGACAGATGCGGAAGCTTTCTTT
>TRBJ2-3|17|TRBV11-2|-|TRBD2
CASSRFRLAGGPDTQYF
TGTGCCAGCAGCCGCTTTCGACTAGCGGGAGGGCCAGATACGCAGTATTTT
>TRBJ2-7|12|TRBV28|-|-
CASSLTNNEQYF
TGTGCCAGCAGTTTAACAAATAACGAGCAGTACTTC
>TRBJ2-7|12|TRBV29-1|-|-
CSATGTAYEQYF
TGCAGCGCGACAGGGACTGCTTACGAGCAGTACTTC
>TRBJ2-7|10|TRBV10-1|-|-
CGPRKREQYF
TGCGGACCCCGGAAGCGCGAGCAGTACTTC
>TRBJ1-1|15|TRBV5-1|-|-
CASSSRTAKNTEAFF
TGCGCCAGCAGCTCTAGGACAGCAAAGAACACTGAAGCTTTCTTT
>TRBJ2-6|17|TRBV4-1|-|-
CASSQVGGGSGANVLTF
TGCGCCAGCAGCCAAGTTGGGGGAGGTTCTGGGGCCAACGTCCTGACTTTC
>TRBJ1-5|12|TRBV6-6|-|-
CASNSREEPQHF
TGTGCCAGCAATAGCAGGGAGGAGCCCCAGCATTTT
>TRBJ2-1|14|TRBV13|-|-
CASSPQQGSDEQFF
TGTGCCAGCAGCCCACAACAGGGAAGCGATGAGCAGTTCTTC
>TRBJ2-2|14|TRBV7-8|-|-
CASSLTTSTGELFF
TGTGCCAGCAGCCTAACTACTTCCACCGGGGAGCTGTTTTTT
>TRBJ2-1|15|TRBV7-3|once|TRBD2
CASSRRLAGVNEQFF
TGTGCCAGCAGCCGGAGACTAGCGGGAGTCAATGAGCAGTTCTTC
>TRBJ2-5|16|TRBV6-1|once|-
CASSAPIGRGQETQYF
TGTGCCAGCAGTGCGCCAATAGGCAGGGGACAAGAGACCCAGTACTTC
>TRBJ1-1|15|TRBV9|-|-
CASSVGWNSNTEAFF
TGTGCCAGCAGCGTAGGATGGAACTCGAACACTGAAGCTTTCTTT
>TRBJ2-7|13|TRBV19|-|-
CASTPTHTYEQYF
TGTGCCAGTACCCCGACACATACCTACGAGCAGTACTTC
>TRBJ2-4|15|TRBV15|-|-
CATSRDLGGENIQYF
TGTGCCACCAGCAGAGATTTGGGAGGTGAAAACATTCAGTACTTC
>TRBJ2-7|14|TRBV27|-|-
CASGRQPVLYEQYF
TGTGCCAGCGGCCGACAGCCGGTACTCTACGAGCAGTACTTC
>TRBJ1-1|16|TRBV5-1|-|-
CASSVGRLLKNTEAFF
TGCGCCAGCAGCGTTGGACGGCTCCTTAAGAACACTGAAGCTTTCTTT
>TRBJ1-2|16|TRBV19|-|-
CASSIPFWTTGLGYTF
TGTGCCAGTAGTATCCCCTTTTGGACAACGGGACTAGGCTACACCTTC
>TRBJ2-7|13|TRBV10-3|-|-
CASGTAETYEQYF
TGTGCCAGCGGGACTGCCGAAACCTACGAGCAGTACTTC
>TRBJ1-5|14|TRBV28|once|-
CASGGGPSNQPQHF
TGTGCCAGTGGGGGGGGGCCGAGCAATCAGCCCCAGCATTTT
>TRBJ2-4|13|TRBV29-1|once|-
CSARGWGLNIQYF
TGCAGCGCCCGTGGATGGGGGTTGAACATTCAGTACTTC
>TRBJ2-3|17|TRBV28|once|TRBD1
CASSLSPGTGWTDTQYF
TGTGCCAGCAGTCTCTCCCCGGGGACAGGGTGGACAGATACGCAGTATTTT
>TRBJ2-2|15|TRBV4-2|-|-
CASSLPGTNTGELFF
TGTGCCAGCAGCCTGCCCGGGACTAACACCGGGGAGCTGTTTTTT
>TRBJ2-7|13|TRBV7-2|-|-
CASSLRGAYEQYF
TGTGCCAGCAGCTTGCGTGGGGCATACGAGCAGTACTTC
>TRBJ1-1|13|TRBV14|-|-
CASSQGRETEAFF
TGTGCCAGCAGCCAAGGAAGGGAAACTGAAGCTTTCTTT
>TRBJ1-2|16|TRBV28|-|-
CASSPPPEVRNYGYTF
TGTGCCAGCAGCCCCCCCCCGGAGGTCCGTAACTATGGCTACACCTTC
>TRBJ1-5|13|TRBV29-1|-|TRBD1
CSVRDRSNQPQHF
TGCAGCGTTAGGGACAGATCTAATCAGCCCCAGCATTTT
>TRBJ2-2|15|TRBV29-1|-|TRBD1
CSAVGRTGGTGELFF
TGCAGCGCTGTAGGGAGGACAGGGGGGACCGGGGAGCTGTTTTTT
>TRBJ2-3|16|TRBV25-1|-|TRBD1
CASSESGTGGPDTQYF
TGTGCCAGCAGTGAGTCCGGGACAGGGGGCCCAGATACGCAGTATTTT
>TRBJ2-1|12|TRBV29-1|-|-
CSVETVANQQFF
TGCAGCGTTGAAACGGTGGCTAACCAGCAGTTCTTC
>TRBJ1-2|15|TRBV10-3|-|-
CAISESIPSGEGYTF
TGTGCCATCAGTGAGTCCATTCCTTCGGGCGAGGGCTACACCTTC
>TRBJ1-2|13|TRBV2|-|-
CASRSEGSVGYTF
TGTGCCAGCAGGTCGGAAGGATCGGTTGGCTACACCTTC
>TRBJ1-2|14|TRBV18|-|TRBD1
CASSWDRADYGYTF
TGTGCCAGCTCCTGGGACAGGGCCGACTATGGCTACACCTTC
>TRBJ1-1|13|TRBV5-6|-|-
CASSLEWPSEAFF
TGTGCCAGCAGCTTAGAGTGGCCCTCTGAAGCTTTCTTT
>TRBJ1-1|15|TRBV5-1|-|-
CASSLAHLGGPEAFF
TGCGCCAGCAGCTTGGCCCATTTGGGGGGCCCTGAAGCTTTCTTT
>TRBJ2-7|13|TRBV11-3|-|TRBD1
CASSFGQGNEQYF
TGTGCCAGCAGCTTTGGACAGGGAAACGAGCAGTACTTC
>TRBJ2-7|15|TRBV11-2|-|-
CASSQMVRFSYEQYF
TGTGCCAGCAGTCAGATGGTCAGGTTCTCCTACGAGCAGTACTTC
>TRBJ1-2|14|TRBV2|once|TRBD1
CASRGFGQGYGYTF
TGTGCCAGCAGAGGATTTGGACAGGGGTATGGCTACACCTTC
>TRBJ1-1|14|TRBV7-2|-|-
CASSFGQTNTEAFF
TGTGCCAGCAGCTTTGGGCAGACGAACACTGAAGCTTTCTTT